This T cell receptor beta chain was documented in a study of T cells in Graves' hyperthyroidism and ophthalmopathy (dated by TCRdb to between 2018 and 2020). Regarding the study in general: A discovery cohort of around 98 patients, approximately 44 with Graves' ophthalmopathy and 55 to 60 with stable Graves' hyperthyroidism, was used to find distinguishing TCR V-J signatures. Prospective prediction of ophthalmopathy was tested in an independent validation cohort of approximately 19 hyperthyroidism patients and some 17 patients who later progressed to ophthalmopathy. The 90 to 100 discovery patients were randomly divided into training and test sets at a 7:3 ratio. The study also compared thyroid tissue and blood T-cell repertoires from about six Graves' hyperthyroidism patients. Once sampling was done, hyperthyroidism patients were given methimazole at a starting dose of 30 mg daily, whereas ophthalmopathy patients were given high-dose intravenous methylprednisolone. According to the paper, TCR Vbeta CDR3 sequencing was carried out on 135 peripheral blood samples, which came from fewer than 50 ophthalmopathy, around 74 hyperthyroidism and around 17 progressor patients. Results the study describes overall, beyond this receptor: Sample size was not statistically predetermined, and blinding of investigators to group allocation was not performed. In cross-validation, a model built on a 13 V-J signature told ophthalmopathy apart from stable hyperthyroidism with approximately 90% sensitivity and around 81% specificity, and in testing the same model reached 80%/75%. Most expanded thyroid clonotypes (frequency above 0.001) were also found in blood, which suggests that blood repertoires may mirror thyroid immune responses. In validation, the model predicted progression to ophthalmopathy a median of about 5.9 months before onset, with over 55% sensitivity and around 76% specificity.

A patient counted as having stable Graves' hyperthyroidism if no progression to ophthalmopathy occurred over 18 months of follow-up. Hyperthyroidism patients were aged 18 to 65 years and newly diagnosed, with disease duration of less than 2 months. The study excluded patients with uncontrolled infections, other autoimmune diseases, pregnancy or lactation. Diagnoses relied on clinical symptoms, serum thyroxine and TRAb, thyroid ultrasound and orbital computed tomography. Trizol reagent was used to extract total RNA, and RNA quality was then checked on an Agilent 2100 Bioanalyzer. Concerning this clonotype itself: Its binding antigen is unknown. The sample holds no much larger clone one base away, and base qualities are not on file.

The germline ends are 10 bases apart after V is trimmed by 5 bases and J by 2 bases. Reading the germline V gene (reference sequence) gives CDR1 DFQATT and CDR2 SNEGSKA. The CDR3 numbers 13 residues from cysteine through phenylalanine. The read is trimmed to its CDR3 DNA, 39 bases read in frame from base 1. TCR beta CDR3 regions were amplified from RNA transcripts. For the first round of RT-PCR on the TCR CDR3, the HTBI primer set was used together with the Qiagen OneStep RT-PCR kit. The libraries were constructed in a second round of multiplex PCR and then size-selected and purified. The libraries were sequenced on an Illumina HiSeq2000 using paired-end 100 bp reads. The paper's processing steps were these. Raw data were processed with SOAPnuke, discarding reads with adapters, uncalled bases, mean Phred below 15, or no exact constant-primer or identifier match. High-quality paired reads were merged with COPE v1.2.5, and unique nucleotide sequences were defined as clonotypes. MiTCR v1.1 was used to align the clonotypes against IMGT TRBV, TRBD and TRBJ reference segments. Only V-J combinations with frequency above 0.0001, covering roughly 99% of repertoires, were analysed. The TCS score was defined as the ratio of F50 (clonal expansion) to E x V (chaos), calculated using BLOSUM62-based TCRdist between CDR3 peptides within each V-J. Welch's t-statistics and random forest reduced fewer than 600 V-J features to roughly 13, which were used in a naive Bayes classifier (R e1071). The Morisita-Horn index was used to measure how similar the thyroid and blood repertoires were. Through fastp at Q25 and MiXCR, TCRdb rebuilt clones from the public reads, retaining in-frame beta chains. Rows with one shared CDR3 protein collapse into an entry with the most common genes and DNA. For this entry, the V and J calls and clone size follow TCRdb and not the study's own pipeline. The sample contains approximately 46,000 distinct CDR3 sequences, around 48% of them found a single time. The leading ten clones occupy about 30% of the sample.

Sequencing used peripheral blood or thyroid tissue (not recorded which). The sequence is built from TRBV20-1 and TRBJ1-5; perhaps TRBD1 is the D gene, with 6 bases matching. The clonotype originates from a woman in her forties or fifties with Graves' hyperthyroidism. The CDR3 region reads CSAGRGGNQPQHF. At the DNA level, the sequence is TGCAGTGCTGGAAGGGGGGGCAATCAGCCCCAGCATTTT.